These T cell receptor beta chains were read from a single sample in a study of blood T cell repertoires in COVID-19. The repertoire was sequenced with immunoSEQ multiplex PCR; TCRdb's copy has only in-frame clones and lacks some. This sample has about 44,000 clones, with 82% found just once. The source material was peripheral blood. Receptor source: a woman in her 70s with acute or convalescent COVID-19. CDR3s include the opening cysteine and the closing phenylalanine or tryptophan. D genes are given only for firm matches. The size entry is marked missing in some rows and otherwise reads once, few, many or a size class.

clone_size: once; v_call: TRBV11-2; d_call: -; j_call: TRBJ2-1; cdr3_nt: TGTGCCAGCAGCCCCCCGGGATCGCTTTATTTGAATGAGCAGTTCTTC; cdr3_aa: CASSPPGSLYLNEQFF
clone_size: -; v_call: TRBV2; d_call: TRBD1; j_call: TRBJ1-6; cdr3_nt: TGTGCCAGCACCGTCAGGGGGTTTAATTCACCCCTCCACTTT; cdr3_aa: CASTVRGFNSPLHF
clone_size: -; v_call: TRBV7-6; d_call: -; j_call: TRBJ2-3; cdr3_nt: TGTGCCAGCAGCCTCACAGATACGCAGTATTTT; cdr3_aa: CASSLTDTQYF
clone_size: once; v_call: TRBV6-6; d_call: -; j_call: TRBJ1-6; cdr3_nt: TGTGCCAGCAGCCCTTTTGGAGGCCTCCACTTT; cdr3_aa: CASSPFGGLHF
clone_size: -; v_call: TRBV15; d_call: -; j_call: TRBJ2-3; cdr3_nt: TGTGCCACCAGCAGAGCCCGCGGACTTAGCACAGATACGCAGTATTTT; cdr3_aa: CATSRARGLSTDTQYF
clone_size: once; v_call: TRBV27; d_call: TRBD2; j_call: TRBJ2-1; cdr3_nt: TGTGCCAGCAGTTTTTGGGGGAGGGCTTCTGATGAGCAGTTCTTC; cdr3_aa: CASSFWGRASDEQFF
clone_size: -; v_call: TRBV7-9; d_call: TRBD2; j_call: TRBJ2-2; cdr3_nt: TGTGCCAGCAGCACCGGGACTACAAACACCGGGGAGCTGTTTTTT; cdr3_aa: CASSTGTTNTGELFF
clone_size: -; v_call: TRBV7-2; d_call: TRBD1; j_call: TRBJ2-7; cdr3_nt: TGTGCCAGCAGCTTTGGGACAGGGGGCCGCGAGCAGTACTTC; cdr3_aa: CASSFGTGGREQYF
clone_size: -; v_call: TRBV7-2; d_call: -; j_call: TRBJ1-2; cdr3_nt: TGTGCCAGCAGCTTCCGGGGGTACGGGGATGGCTACACCTTC; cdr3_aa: CASSFRGYGDGYTF
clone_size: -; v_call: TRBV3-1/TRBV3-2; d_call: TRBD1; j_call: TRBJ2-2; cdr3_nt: TGTGCCAGCAGCTCTATCGCGGGACAGGCTAACACCGGGGAGCTGTTTTTT; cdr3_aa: CASSSIAGQANTGELFF
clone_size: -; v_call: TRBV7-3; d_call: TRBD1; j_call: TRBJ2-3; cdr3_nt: TGTGCCAGCAGCGTTGATCGACTAACAGGGGGAGATACGCAGTATTTT; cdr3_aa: CASSVDRLTGGDTQYF
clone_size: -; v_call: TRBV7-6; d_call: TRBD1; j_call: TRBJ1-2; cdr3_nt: TGTGCCAGCAGCTTAGTAGCCCGGGACAGGGCTGGCTACACCTTC; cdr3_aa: CASSLVARDRAGYTF
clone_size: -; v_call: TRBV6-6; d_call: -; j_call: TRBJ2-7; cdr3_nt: TGTGCCAGCAGTTACTCGAGGTACGACTACGAGCAGTACTTC; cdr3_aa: CASSYSRYDYEQYF
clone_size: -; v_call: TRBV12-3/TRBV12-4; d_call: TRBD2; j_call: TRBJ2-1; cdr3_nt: TGTGCCAGCACCGCCGGAACTAGCGCTCAGCAGTTCTTC; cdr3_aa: CASTAGTSAQQFF
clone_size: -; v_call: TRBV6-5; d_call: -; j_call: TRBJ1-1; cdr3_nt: TGTGCCAGCAGAAGACCAGGGGACACTGAAGCTTTCTTT; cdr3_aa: CASRRPGDTEAFF
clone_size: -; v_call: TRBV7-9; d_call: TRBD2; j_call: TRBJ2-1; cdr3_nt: TGTGCCAGCAGCCCAGGACTAGCGGGAGAAGGGGAGCAGTTCTTC; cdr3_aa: CASSPGLAGEGEQFF
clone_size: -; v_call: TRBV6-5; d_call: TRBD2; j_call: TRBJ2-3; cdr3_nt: TGTGCCAGCAGTTCGCTAGCGGGAGGACGCACAGATACGCAGTATTTT; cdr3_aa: CASSSLAGGRTDTQYF
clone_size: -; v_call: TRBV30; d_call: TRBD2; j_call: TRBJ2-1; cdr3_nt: TGTGCCTGGAGAAGGGGACTAGTACCCTACAATGAGCAGTTCTTC; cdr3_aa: CAWRRGLVPYNEQFF
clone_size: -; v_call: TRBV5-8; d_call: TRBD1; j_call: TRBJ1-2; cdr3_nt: TGTGCCAGCAGCCCCGGACAGGGGGTCCCCTATGGCTACACCTTC; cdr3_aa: CASSPGQGVPYGYTF
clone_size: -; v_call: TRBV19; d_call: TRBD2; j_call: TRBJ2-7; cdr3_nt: TGTGCCAGTAGTTTGCGGGAGGCCCCAGACTACGAGCAGTACTTC; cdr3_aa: CASSLREAPDYEQYF
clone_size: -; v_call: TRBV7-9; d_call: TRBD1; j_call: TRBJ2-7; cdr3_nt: TGTGCCAGCGAGTTGTCCGGGACAGAATACGAGCAGTACTTC; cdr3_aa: CASELSGTEYEQYF
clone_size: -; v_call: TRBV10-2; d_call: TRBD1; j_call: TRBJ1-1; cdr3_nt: TGCGCCAGCAGGACCCGGGACAGGGGGGCGAACACTGAAGCTTTCTTT; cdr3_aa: CASRTRDRGANTEAFF
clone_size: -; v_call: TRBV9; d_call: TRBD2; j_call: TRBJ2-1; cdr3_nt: TGTGCCAGCAGCGTAGCGGGAGGAGGGTACAATGAGCAGTTCTTC; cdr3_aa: CASSVAGGGYNEQFF
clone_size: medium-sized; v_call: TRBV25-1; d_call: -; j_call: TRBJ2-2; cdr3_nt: TGTGCCAGCAGCACTCTAGCAACCACCGGGGAGCTGTTTTTT; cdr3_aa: CASSTLATTGELFF
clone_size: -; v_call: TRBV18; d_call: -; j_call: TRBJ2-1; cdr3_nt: TGTGCCAGCTCGCCGGGCCAAGCGGGTGAGCAGTTCTTC; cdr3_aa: CASSPGQAGEQFF
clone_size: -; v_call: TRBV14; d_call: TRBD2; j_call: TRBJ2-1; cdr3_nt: TGTGCCAGCAGCCACCTAGCGGGAGGGTACAATGAGCAGTTCTTC; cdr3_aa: CASSHLAGGYNEQFF
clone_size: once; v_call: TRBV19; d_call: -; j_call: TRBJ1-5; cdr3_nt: TGTGCCAGTAGTACAGGGATGGGGAGCAATCAGCCCCAGCATTTT; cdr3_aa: CASSTGMGSNQPQHF
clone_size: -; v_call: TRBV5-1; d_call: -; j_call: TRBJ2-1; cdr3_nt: TGCGCCACCACAAAGGCGCCTTTAGCACCCAATGAGCAGTTCTTC; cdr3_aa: CATTKAPLAPNEQFF
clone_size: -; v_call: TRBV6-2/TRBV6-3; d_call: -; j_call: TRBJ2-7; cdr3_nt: TGTGCCAGCAGCAAACAGTTCAGGGTCTACGAGCAGTACTTC; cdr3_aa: CASSKQFRVYEQYF
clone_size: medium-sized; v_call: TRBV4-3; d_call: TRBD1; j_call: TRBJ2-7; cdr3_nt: TGCGCCAGCAGCCAAGAGACAGGGTGGTCCTACGAGCAGTACTTC; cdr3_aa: CASSQETGWSYEQYF
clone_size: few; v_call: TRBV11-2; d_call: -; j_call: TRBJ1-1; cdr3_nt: TGTGCCAGCAGCTTAGATACGAGCCACTTTCCCTCTGAAGCTTTCTTT; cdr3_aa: CASSLDTSHFPSEAFF
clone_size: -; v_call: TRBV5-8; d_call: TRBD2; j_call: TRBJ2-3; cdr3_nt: TGTGCCAGCAGCTTTGGACTAGCGGGAACAGATACGCAGTATTTT; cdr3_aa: CASSFGLAGTDTQYF
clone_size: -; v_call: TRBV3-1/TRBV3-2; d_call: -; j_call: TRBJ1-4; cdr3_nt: TGTGCCAGCAGCGGACGGACGTCGGGGGGAAAACTGTTTTTT; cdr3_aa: CASSGRTSGGKLFF
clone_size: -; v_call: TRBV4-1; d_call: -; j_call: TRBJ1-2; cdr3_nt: TGCGCCAGCAGCCAAGGGAGACTCTATGGCTACACCTTC; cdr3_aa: CASSQGRLYGYTF
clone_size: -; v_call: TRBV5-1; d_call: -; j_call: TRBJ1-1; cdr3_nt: TGCGCCAGCAGTCTGACAGTGAACACTGAAGCTTTCTTT; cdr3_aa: CASSLTVNTEAFF
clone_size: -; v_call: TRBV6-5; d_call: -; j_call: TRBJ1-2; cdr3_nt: TGTGCCAGCAGACCGGCGGACATCTATGGCTACACCTTC; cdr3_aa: CASRPADIYGYTF
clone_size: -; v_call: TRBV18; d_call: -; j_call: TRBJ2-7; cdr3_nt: TGTGCCAGCTCACCCTTATATTCCTCGCCCATTTTCCCCGGCGGCACCTACGAGCAGTACTTC; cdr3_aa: CASSPLYSSPIFPGGTYEQYF
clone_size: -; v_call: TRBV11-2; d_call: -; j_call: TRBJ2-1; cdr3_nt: TGTGCCAGCAGCTCGCGGACGGGGAGCTCCTACAATGAGCAGTTCTTC; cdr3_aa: CASSSRTGSSYNEQFF
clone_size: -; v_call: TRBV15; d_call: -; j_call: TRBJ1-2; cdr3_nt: TGTGCCACCAGCATGGATGAGGCAGCTGGCTACACCTTC; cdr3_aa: CATSMDEAAGYTF